These T cell receptor beta chains were read from a single sample in a study of blood T cell repertoires in COVID-19. Sequencing used immunoSEQ multiplex PCR; TCRdb keeps in-frame clones, though not all of them. Seen here are more than 450,000 clones, roughly 87% observed once, and the top ten hold 0.7%. What was sequenced was PBMCs or T cells enriched from blood (not recorded which). The receptors were sampled from a young woman who had recovered from COVID-19. Each CDR3 is given with its conserved first and last residue. The D gene is left open where the match is weak. For some rows the clone size is stated as once, few or many, or as a class when expanded; others skip it.

TRBD1	NA	TRBV2	TRBJ2-3	15	TGTGCCAGCAGTGGAGACAGGGGTTCGGCAGATACGCAGTATTTT	CASSGDRGSADTQYF
NA	few	TRBV6-5	TRBJ1-3	15	TGTGCCAGCAGCTTGACAGTCGGAGCTGGAAACACCATATATTTT	CASSLTVGAGNTIYF
TRBD2	NA	TRBV5-1	TRBJ2-1	15	TGCGCCAGCAGCTCCCGGACTAGCGGGTACAATGAGCAGTTCTTC	CASSSRTSGYNEQFF
TRBD1	NA	TRBV5-1	TRBJ2-5	16	TGCGCCAGCAGCCCTTTAGGACGGACAGGCCAAGAGACCCAGTACTTC	CASSPLGRTGQETQYF
NA	NA	TRBV6-5	TRBJ2-7	14	TGTGCCAGCAGTTACTCCAGGTCCTCCTACGAGCAGTACTTC	CASSYSRSSYEQYF
TRBD1	NA	TRBV7-9	TRBJ2-3	16	TGTGCCAGCAGCTCCTGGGACAGGGGCAAGGAAGATACGCAGTATTTT	CASSSWDRGKEDTQYF
TRBD1	NA	TRBV29-1	TRBJ2-2	13	TGCAGCGTTGCAGGGGGCAACACCGGGGAGCTGTTTTTT	CSVAGGNTGELFF
NA	once	TRBV5-1	TRBJ2-3	15	TGCGCCAGCAGCCCCGGGACTCCCCTTGGGGATACGCAGTATTTT	CASSPGTPLGDTQYF
NA	NA	TRBV6-4	TRBJ2-1	14	TGTGCCAGCAGTGACTCGCAGGCAGGGAATGAGCAGTTCTTC	CASSDSQAGNEQFF
NA	NA	TRBV6-5	TRBJ2-1	15	TGTGCCAGCACTCACGGAGGCGGCTCCTACAATGAGCAGTTCTTC	CASTHGGGSYNEQFF
NA	few	TRBV29-1	TRBJ1-4	12	TGCAGCGTTGACAGCGGGGTTGACAAACTGTTTTTT	CSVDSGVDKLFF
NA	NA	TRBV27	TRBJ2-1	15	TGTGCCAGCACCCAAACGGGCAGGGTGGTCGGTGAGCAGTTCTTC	CASTQTGRVVGEQFF
NA	many	TRBV11-2	TRBJ2-7	18	TGTGCCAGCAGCCCGCTTCAAAGAACCAGGGATTTGTCCTACGAGCAGTACTTC	CASSPLQRTRDLSYEQYF
TRBD2	NA	TRBV18	TRBJ2-1	16	TGTGCCAGCTCACTCAACGGGGGGTGGAATTACAATGAGCAGTTCTTC	CASSLNGGWNYNEQFF
NA	few	TRBV6-5	TRBJ1-1	13	TGTGCCAGCACCCAGGCGGGAGTCGGGGAAGCTTTCTTT	CASTQAGVGEAFF
NA	NA	TRBV5-4	TRBJ1-4	17	TGTGCCAGCACCCTGACAGGACCCCTTGCAACTAATGAAAAACTGTTTTTT	CASTLTGPLATNEKLFF
TRBD1	NA	TRBV10-3	TRBJ1-2	15	TGTGCCATCGCGGACAGGGCTCCTTCTAACTATGGCTACACCTTC	CAIADRAPSNYGYTF
NA	NA	TRBV11-2	TRBJ2-7	15	TGTGCCAGCAGCTTACAGGCCGGGAGCGGCTACGAGCAGTACTTC	CASSLQAGSGYEQYF
NA	NA	TRBV7-9	TRBJ1-3	14	TGTGCCAGCAGGGCAACAGGCTCTGGAAACACCATATATTTT	CASRATGSGNTIYF
TRBD1	NA	TRBV7-9	TRBJ1-4	15	TGTGCCAGCAGCCCCTGGACAGGTCGCGGAGAAAAACTGTTTTTT	CASSPWTGRGEKLFF
TRBD2	NA	TRBV7-3	TRBJ2-3	14	TGTGCCAGCAGCTCGATAGCGGGGACAGATACGCAGTATTTT	CASSSIAGTDTQYF
NA	NA	TRBV6-5	TRBJ1-2	14	TGTGCCAGCAGTCCCAAGCTAGCTAGCTATGGCTACACCTTC	CASSPKLASYGYTF
NA	NA	TRBV29-1	TRBJ1-2	15	TGCAGCGTCCGCGGAGGTCCGACTCCAAACTATGGCTACACCTTC	CSVRGGPTPNYGYTF
TRBD2	NA	TRBV2	TRBJ2-3	14	TGTGCCAGCTCAAGTAGCGGGGGGGCCGATACGCAGTATTTT	CASSSSGGADTQYF
TRBD1	few	TRBV2	TRBJ1-6	12	TGTGCCAGCAGTGAGGACAGGGAGGGCCTCCACTTT	CASSEDREGLHF
TRBD1	NA	TRBV2	TRBJ1-1	13	TGTGCCAGCAGCCCTGACAGGGGGACTGAAGCTTTCTTT	CASSPDRGTEAFF
NA	NA	TRBV6-1	TRBJ1-2	17	TGTGCCAGCAGTGAAGGAGGCGGGGGGGCCAGCCTTAATGGCTACACCTTC	CASSEGGGGASLNGYTF
NA	NA	TRBV19	TRBJ1-2	16	TGTGCCAGTCGAAAGAACCTCGGAGGAGGAATCTATGGCTACACCTTC	CASRKNLGGGIYGYTF
TRBD2	once	TRBV15	TRBJ2-3	16	TGTGCCACCAGCAGGGGACTAGCGGGGGGCGGGGATACGCAGTATTTT	CATSRGLAGGGDTQYF
TRBD1	NA	TRBV7-2	TRBJ1-2	16	TGTGCCAGCAGCCTTGATCAATGGGGGACAGACTATGGCTACACCTTC	CASSLDQWGTDYGYTF
NA	NA	TRBV12-3/TRBV12-4	TRBJ2-1	11	TGTGCCAGCACCTTTTACAATGAGCAGTTCTTC	CASTFYNEQFF
TRBD1	NA	TRBV6-5	TRBJ1-3	15	TGTGCCAGCAGCCTTTCGACAGGGAATGGAAACACCATATATTTT	CASSLSTGNGNTIYF
TRBD2	NA	TRBV5-4	TRBJ2-7	15	TGTGCCAGCAGCTCCATAGCGGGGGGGGGTGGCGAGCAGTACTTC	CASSSIAGGGGEQYF
NA	NA	TRBV5-4	TRBJ1-6	15	TGTGCCAGCAGCTCCCTCCCCCAGGGGATTTCACCCCTCCACTTT	CASSSLPQGISPLHF
TRBD2	NA	TRBV6-5	TRBJ2-1	16	TGTGCCAGCAGTTACTTATATAGCGGGGACGGGCATGAGCAGTTCTTC	CASSYLYSGDGHEQFF
NA	NA	TRBV19	TRBJ1-1	16	TGTGCCAGTAGTATTTACGCCGGGGGGGGCAACACTGAAGCTTTCTTT	CASSIYAGGGNTEAFF
NA	NA	TRBV5-4	TRBJ2-5	13	TGTGCCAGCAGCTTTGAGTACCAAGAGACCCAGTACTTC	CASSFEYQETQYF
TRBD1	NA	TRBV19	TRBJ2-7	14	TGTGCCAGTAAACCCGGGACAGGGGCCTACGAGCAGTACTTC	CASKPGTGAYEQYF
NA	NA	TRBV19	TRBJ1-5	12	TGTGCCAGTAGTATCATCAATCAGCCCCAGCATTTT	CASSIINQPQHF
TRBD2	NA	TRBV2	TRBJ2-5	15	TGTGCCAGCAGGGCTGTAGCGGGGGGGCTAGAGACCCAGTACTTC	CASRAVAGGLETQYF
NA	NA	TRBV5-1	TRBJ1-1	16	TGCGCCAGCAGCTTCACCCAGGGGCAGGTGAACACTGAAGCTTTCTTT	CASSFTQGQVNTEAFF
TRBD1	NA	TRBV28	TRBJ2-7	12	TGTGCCAGTCGACAGGGGGTCCACGAGCAGTACTTC	CASRQGVHEQYF
NA	NA	TRBV5-1	TRBJ2-1	15	TGCGCCAGCAGCTTGAGCTCTGGCTCCTACAATGAGCAGTTCTTC	CASSLSSGSYNEQFF
NA	once	TRBV2	TRBJ1-5	13	TGTGCCAGCAGTGTTTCAGTAAATCAGCCCCAGCATTTT	CASSVSVNQPQHF
NA	NA	TRBV28	TRBJ1-3	11	TGTGCCAGCAGTTTATCGTACACCATATATTTT	CASSLSYTIYF
TRBD1	once	TRBV4-1	TRBJ2-2	16	TGCGCCAGCAGCCAAGTGGAGGGGACAGGGACCGGGGAGCTGTTTTTT	CASSQVEGTGTGELFF
TRBD1	NA	TRBV12-3/TRBV12-4	TRBJ1-2	12	TGTGCCAGCAGTTCACAGGGGGAACTCTACACCTTC	CASSSQGELYTF
NA	few	TRBV7-2	TRBJ1-6	13	TGTGCCAGCAGCTTTGAGGCAGAATCACCCCTCCACTTT	CASSFEAESPLHF